The 16 T cell receptor beta chains below all came from one sample that was sequenced in a study of blood T cells in healthy people across ages. A J-beta primer mix and a sample-barcoded 5' primer were used in a second PCR of roughly 6 to 12 cycles. Using its own MiXCR run on the 5' RACE reads, TCRdb lists one record per CDR3 protein. The data show some 780,000 distinct CDR3 sequences, roughly 56% seen once. The specimen sequenced was blood. Every receptor here comes from a middle-aged man in good health.

This chain links TRBV28 with TRBJ1-1; TRBD1 aligns across 9 bases. The CDR3 is 16 amino acids. From germline, CDR1 is MDHEN and CDR2 SYDVKM. J lost 1 base, V lost 3 bases, and 6 bases had no gene match. CDR3: CASSLGSGQGNTEAFF. CDR3 in DNA: TGTGCCAGCAGTTTGGGTTCGGGACAGGGGAACACTGAAGCTTTCTTT. Complete variable domain (other parts from reference TRBV28 and TRBJ1-1): DVKVTQSSRYLVKRTGEKVFLECVQDMDHENMFWYRQDPGLGLRLIYFSYDVKMKEKGDIPEGYSVSREKKERFSLILESASTNQTSMYLCASSLGSGQGNTEAFFGQGTRLTVV.

V usage is TRBV6-2 or TRBV6-3 and J usage is TRBJ1-5, with a tentative D call TRBD1 (6 bases). The CDR3 consists of 14 residues. CDR1 MNHEY and CDR2 SVGEGT come from the germline V gene. Trimming removed 11 bases from V and 7 bases from J, with 21 bases in between. Here the CDR3 DNA reads TGTGCCTCGGCCCAGGGGTCGAGTAGGCAGCCCCAGCATTTT. Protein product: CASAQGSSRQPQHF.

The chain uses TRBV20-1 and TRBJ2-5; the D gene is possibly TRBD1 (5 bases). The V end was cut by 1 base, the J end by 5 bases, with 14 bases between. CDR3 size: 14 residues. Germline V gives CDR1 DFQATT, CDR2 SNEGSKA (reference sequence). The CDR3 DNA reads TGCAGTGCTAGAGGGGCAGGGATCCTGGAGACCCAGTACTTC. Translating gives CSARGAGILETQYF.

The table lists this clonotype with a few counts. This chain connects TRBV15 to TRBJ1-2, with D possibly matching TRBD1 (6 bases). The CDR3 runs to 14 residues. CDR1 and CDR2 (germline): LNHNV, YYDKDF (reference sequence). Trimming stripped 3 bases from V and 0 bases from J, with 8 bases between. The CDR3 loop is CATSSRGPNYGYTF. CDR3 DNA: TGTGCCACCAGCAGCAGGGGACCTAACTATGGCTACACCTTC.

This clonotype was counted ten times or more. The rearrangement uses TRBV29-1 and TRBJ2-7; tentatively, D is TRBD1 (6 bases). The germline V gene has CDR1 SQVTM and CDR2 ANQGSEA. The CDR3 is made up of 14 amino acids. The ends were cut back, 7 bases at V and 2 bases at J, with 18 bases in the middle. The CDR3 sequence: CSATGQLRAYEQYF. The DNA of the CDR3 is TGCAGCGCTACCGGACAGCTGAGGGCCTACGAGCAGTACTTC.

The chain recombines TRBV11-2 with TRBJ2-1; 13 bases agree with TRBD2. The junction had 3 bases not matched to a gene; V was cut back by 5 bases and J by 5 bases. The CDR3 loop spans 15 amino acids. Germline values: CDR1 SGHAT, CDR2 FQNNGV. CDR3 bases: TGTGCCAGCAGCAAAACTAGCGGGAGGGACAATGAGCAGTTCTTC. Protein product: CASSKTSGRDNEQFF. Supplemented by reference TRBV11-2 and TRBJ2-1, the full variable domain reads EAGVAQSPRYKIIEKRQSVAFWCNPISGHATLYWYQQILGQGPKLLIQFQNNGVVDDSQLPKDRFSAERLKGVDSTLKIQPAKLEDSAVYLCASSKTSGRDNEQFFGPGTRLTVL.

With respect to this clonotype: Compared with germline, one end of the junction differs, possibly owing to a read error. This chain links TRBV28 with TRBJ2-4; 11 nucleotides match TRBD2. The J call may be wrong; the DNA end is better matched by TRBJ2-7. Looked up from germline, CDR1 is MDHEN and CDR2 is SYDVKM. The CDR3 is 14 residues long. Here the CDR3 reads CASILLAGAAEQYF. In nucleotides, the CDR3 is TGTGCCAGCATTTTACTAGCGGGAGCAGCCGAGCAGTACTTC.

In its sample, this clonotype was seen a few times. The genes are TRBV20-1 and TRBJ2-4; TRBD2 agrees at 8 bases. Per germline, CDR1 DFQATT and CDR2 SNEGSKA (reference sequence). Losses at the gene ends were 5 bases for V and 1 base for J; bases not matched to a gene: 13. This CDR3 has 17 amino acids. Here the CDR3 DNA reads TGCAGTGCTGGATCGATTACCGGGGGGGTGGCCAAAAACATTCAGTACTTC. Translated: CSAGSITGGVAKNIQYF.

V gene TRBV7-9 combines with J gene TRBJ2-6; possible D gene TRBD1, 6 bases. The CDR3 is 17 residues long. The V end was cut by 4 bases, the J end by 4 bases, with 17 bases between. The germline V gene encodes CDR1 SEHNR and CDR2 FQNEAQ (reference sequence). CDR3 residues: CASSSTKAGAGANVLTF. CDR3 nucleotide sequence: TGTGCCAGCAGCTCAACTAAGGCAGGGGCCGGGGCCAACGTCCTGACTTTC.

V gene TRBV28 combines with J gene TRBJ2-1; 9 nucleotides match TRBD1. This CDR3 region has 16 residues. V gave up 6 bases and J gave up 8 bases; unmatched junction bases: 14. Germline values: CDR1 MDHEN, CDR2 SYDVKM. The DNA for the CDR3 is TGTGCCAGCAGAGAACAGGGGGCGCTTGGTTATCATGAGCAGTTCTTC. It translates to CASREQGALGYHEQFF.

This chain uses TRBV6-2 or TRBV6-3 with TRBJ2-3, with a weak D call TRBD1 (6 bases). The germline gives CDR1 MNHEY, CDR2 SVGEGT. V gave up 5 bases and J gave up 1 base, with 7 bases separating them. The CDR3 extends over 13 amino acids. CDR3 in DNA: TGTGCCAGCAGTCGACAGGGCACAGATACGCAGTATTTT. It is translated as CASSRQGTDTQYF.

The sample holds a few counts of this clonotype. CDR3 coding DNA: TGTGCCAGCAGCCAAGAGACAGGGGGTCTGTACGAGCAGTACTTC. Its protein product is CASSQETGGLYEQYF. This chain joins TRBV4-2 and TRBJ2-7; 9 bases map to TRBD1. V was clipped by 0 bases and J by 4 bases; unmatched bases: 4. This CDR3 comprises 15 residues. Germline V gene lookup returns CDR1 LGHNA and CDR2 YNFKEQ.

The rearrangement joins TRBV29-1 to TRBJ2-3; 10 bases are shared with TRBD2. V shed 6 bases and J 1 base; nucleotides not matched to a gene: 7. Germline assignment: CDR1 SQVTM and CDR2 ANQGSEA. There are 15 residues in the CDR3. The CDR3 DNA is TGCAGCGTGAGCGGGGGGGCCGAGGGCACAGATACGCAGTATTTT. Protein sequence: CSVSGGAEGTDTQYF.

The V call is TRBV6-5, the J call TRBJ2-4, with a tentative D call TRBD2 (5 bases). This CDR3 is 12 amino acids long. Germline V CDR1 and CDR2: MNHEY, SVGAGI. V lost 6 bases to trimming and J lost 4 bases, with 7 bases between them. CDR3 sequence (DNA): TGTGCCAGCAGCCGGGAAAAAAACATTCAGTACTTC. It is translated as CASSREKNIQYF.

The chain employs TRBV28 and TRBJ1-2, with D possibly TRBD1 on 6 matching bases. The CDR3 loop spans 14 amino acids. The germline V gene has CDR1 MDHEN and CDR2 SYDVKM. Trimming removed 5 bases at V and 4 bases at J, with 14 bases between. CDR3 in amino acids: CASSPTGKSYGYTF. The CDR3 nucleotides read TGTGCCAGCAGTCCCACAGGGAAGAGCTATGGCTACACCTTC.

The rearrangement joins TRBV29-1 to TRBJ1-1; tentatively, D is TRBD1 (5 bases). The CDR3 length is 12 residues. Trimming removed 7 bases at V and 3 bases at J, with 12 bases between. CDR1 SQVTM and CDR2 ANQGSEA come from the germline V gene. The CDR3 spells CSGGGLDTEAFF. The CDR3 DNA is TGCAGCGGTGGGGGGTTGGACACTGAAGCTTTCTTT.